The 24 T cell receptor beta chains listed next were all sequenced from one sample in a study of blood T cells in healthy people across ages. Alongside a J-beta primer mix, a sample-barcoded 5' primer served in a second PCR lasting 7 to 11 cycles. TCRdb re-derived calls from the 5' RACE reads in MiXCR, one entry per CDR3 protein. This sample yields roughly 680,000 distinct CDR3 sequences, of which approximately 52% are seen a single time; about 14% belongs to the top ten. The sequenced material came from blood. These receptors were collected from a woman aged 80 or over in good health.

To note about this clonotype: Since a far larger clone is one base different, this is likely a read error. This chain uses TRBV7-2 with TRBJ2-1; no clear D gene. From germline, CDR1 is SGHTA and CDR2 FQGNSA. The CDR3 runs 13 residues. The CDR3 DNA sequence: TGTGCCGGCAGCTTAGTTGGGTACAATGAGCAGTTCTTC. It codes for CAGSLVGYNEQFF.

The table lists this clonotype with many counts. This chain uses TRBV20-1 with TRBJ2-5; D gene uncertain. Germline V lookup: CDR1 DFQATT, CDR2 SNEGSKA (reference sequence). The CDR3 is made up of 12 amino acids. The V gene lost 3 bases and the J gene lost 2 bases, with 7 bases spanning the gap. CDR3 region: CSASGGQETQYF. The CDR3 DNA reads TGCAGTGCTAGTGGCGGACAAGAGACCCAGTACTTC.

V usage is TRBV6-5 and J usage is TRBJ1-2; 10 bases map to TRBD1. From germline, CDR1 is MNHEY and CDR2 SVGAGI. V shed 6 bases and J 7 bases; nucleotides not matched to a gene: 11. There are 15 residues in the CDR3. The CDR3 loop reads CASSLRQGAWSGYTF. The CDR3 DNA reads TGTGCCAGCAGCCTACGACAGGGGGCATGGAGTGGCTACACCTTC.

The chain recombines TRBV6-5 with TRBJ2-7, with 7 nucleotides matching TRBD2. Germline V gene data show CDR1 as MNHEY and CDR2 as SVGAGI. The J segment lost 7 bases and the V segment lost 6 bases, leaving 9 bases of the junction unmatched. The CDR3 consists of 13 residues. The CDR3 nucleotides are TGTGCCAGCAGCTGGGGGGGACTAAATGAGCAGTACTTC. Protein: CASSWGGLNEQYF.

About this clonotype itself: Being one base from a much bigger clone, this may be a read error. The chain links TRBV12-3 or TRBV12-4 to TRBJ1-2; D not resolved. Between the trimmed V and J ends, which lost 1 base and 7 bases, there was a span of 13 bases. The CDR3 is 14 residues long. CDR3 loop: CASSLDLRIGGYTF. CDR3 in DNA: TGTGCCAGCAGTTTAGATCTCCGAATCGGTGGCTACACCTTC.

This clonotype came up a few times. This chain's CDR3 is CASSLGGRANEKLFF. DNA of the CDR3: TGTGCCAGCAGCTTGGGGGGGCGAGCTAATGAAAAACTGTTTTTT. This chain connects TRBV7-2 to TRBJ1-4; D perhaps matches TRBD1 (6 bases). Germline CDR1 reads SGHTA; CDR2 reads FQGNSA. The V and J ends lost 3 bases and 3 bases respectively, with 11 bases between them. This CDR3 is 15 amino acids long.

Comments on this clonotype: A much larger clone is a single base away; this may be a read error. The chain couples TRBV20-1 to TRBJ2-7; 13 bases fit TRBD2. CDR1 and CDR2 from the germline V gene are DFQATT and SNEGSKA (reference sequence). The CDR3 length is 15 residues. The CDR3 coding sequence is TGCAGTGCTAGAGATGGACTAGCGGGAGTCTACGAGCAGAACTTC. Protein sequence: CSARDGLAGVYEQNF.

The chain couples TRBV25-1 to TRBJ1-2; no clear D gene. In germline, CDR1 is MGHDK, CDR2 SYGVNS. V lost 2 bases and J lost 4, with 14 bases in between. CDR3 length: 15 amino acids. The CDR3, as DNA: TGTGCCAGCAGTGAACTCGTCCACCAACCCTATGGCTACACCTTC. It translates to CASSELVHQPYGYTF.

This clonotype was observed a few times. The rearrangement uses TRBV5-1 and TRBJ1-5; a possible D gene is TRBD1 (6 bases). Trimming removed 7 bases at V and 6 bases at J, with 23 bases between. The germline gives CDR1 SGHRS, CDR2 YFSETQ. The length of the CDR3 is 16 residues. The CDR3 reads CASSPSGPGVGQPQHF. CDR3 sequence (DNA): TGCGCCAGCTCCCCCTCGGGCCCAGGGGTGGGTCAGCCCCAGCATTTT. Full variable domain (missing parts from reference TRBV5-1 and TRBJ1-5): KAGVTQTPRYLIKTRGQQVTLSCSPISGHRSVSWYQQTPGQGLQFLFEYFSETQRNKGNFPGRFSGRQFSNSRSEMNVSTLELGDSALYLCASSPSGPGVGQPQHFGDGTRLSIL.

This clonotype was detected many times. In DNA, the CDR3 is TGTGCCAGCAGTTCCCGGGGCAGGTCCTACGAGCAGTACTTC. It specifies CASSSRGRSYEQYF. J is TRBJ2-7 and V is TRBV28; D possibly matches TRBD1 or TRBD2 (5 bases each). The germline V gene has CDR1 MDHEN and CDR2 SYDVKM. V shed 4 bases and J shed 1 base, with 11 bases lying between them. The CDR3 runs to 14 residues.

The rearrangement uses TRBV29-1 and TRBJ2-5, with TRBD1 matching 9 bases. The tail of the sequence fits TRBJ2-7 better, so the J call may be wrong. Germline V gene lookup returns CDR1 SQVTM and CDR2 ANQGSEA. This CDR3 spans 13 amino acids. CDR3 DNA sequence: TGCAGCGTCCAAAGGACAGGGGCCTACGAGCAGTACTTC. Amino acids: CSVQRTGAYEQYF.

The CDR3 spells CASSPILPGMSNEQFF. Here the CDR3 DNA reads TGTGCCAGCAGTCCGATCCTACCGGGGATGAGTAATGAGCAGTTCTTC. The chain links TRBV27 to TRBJ2-1, with D maybe TRBD2 (5 bases). The CDR3 runs 16 residues. CDR1 MNHEY and CDR2 SMNVEV come from the germline V gene (reference sequence). V lost 5 bases, J lost 7 bases, and 21 bases lay in between.

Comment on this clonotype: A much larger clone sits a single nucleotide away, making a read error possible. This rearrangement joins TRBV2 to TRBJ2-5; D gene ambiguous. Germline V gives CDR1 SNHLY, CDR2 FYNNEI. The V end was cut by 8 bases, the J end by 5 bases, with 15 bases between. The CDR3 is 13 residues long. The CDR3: CASRRPDGETQYF. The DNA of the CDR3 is TGTGCCAGCCGACGACCAGACGGGGAGACCCAGTACTTC.

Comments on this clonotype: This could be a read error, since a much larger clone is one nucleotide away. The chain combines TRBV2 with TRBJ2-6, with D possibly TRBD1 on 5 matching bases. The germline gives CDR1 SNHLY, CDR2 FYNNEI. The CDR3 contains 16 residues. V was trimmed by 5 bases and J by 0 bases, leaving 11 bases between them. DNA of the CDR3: TGTGCCAGCAGTCCACAGGAAGGCTCTGGGGCCAACGTCCTGACTTTC. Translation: CASSPQEGSGANVLTF. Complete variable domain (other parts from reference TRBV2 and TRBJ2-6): EPEVTQTPSHQVTQMGQEVILRCVPISNHLYFYWYRQILGQKVEFLVSFYNNEISEKSEIFDDQFSVERPDGSNFTLKIRSTKLEDSAMYFCASSPQEGSGANVLTFGAGSRLTVL.

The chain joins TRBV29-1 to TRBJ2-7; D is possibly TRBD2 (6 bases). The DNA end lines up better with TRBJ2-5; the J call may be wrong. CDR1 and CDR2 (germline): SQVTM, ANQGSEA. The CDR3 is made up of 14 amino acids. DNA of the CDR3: TGCAGCGTCGCATATAGCGGCCCAGGGGAGACCCAGTACTTC. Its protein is CSVAYSGPGETQYF.

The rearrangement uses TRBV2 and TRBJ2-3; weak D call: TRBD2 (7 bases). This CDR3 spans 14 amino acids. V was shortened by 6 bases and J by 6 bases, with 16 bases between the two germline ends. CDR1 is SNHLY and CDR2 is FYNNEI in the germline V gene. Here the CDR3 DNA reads TGTGCCAGCAGGGGGGGGGGCATAAAGGATACGCAGTATTTT. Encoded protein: CASRGGGIKDTQYF.

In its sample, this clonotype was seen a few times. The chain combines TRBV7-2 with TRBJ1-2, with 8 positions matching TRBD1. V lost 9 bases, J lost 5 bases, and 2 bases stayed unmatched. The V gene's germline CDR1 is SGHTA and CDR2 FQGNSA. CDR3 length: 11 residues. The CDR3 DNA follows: TGTGCCAGTGACAGGGGTTATGGCTACACCTTC. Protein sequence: CASDRGYGYTF.

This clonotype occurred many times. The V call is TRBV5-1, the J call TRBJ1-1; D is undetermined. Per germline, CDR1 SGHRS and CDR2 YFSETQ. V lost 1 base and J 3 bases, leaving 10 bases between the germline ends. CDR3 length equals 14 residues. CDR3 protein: CASSLMGSDTEAFF. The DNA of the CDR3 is TGCGCCAGCAGCTTGATGGGTTCTGACACTGAAGCTTTCTTT.

The CDR3: CASRSGAEQYF. The CDR3 nucleotides read TGTGCCAGCAGATCGGGTGCCGAGCAGTACTTC. V gene TRBV6-5 combines with J gene TRBJ2-1; D is uncertain. With the DNA end fitting TRBJ2-7 better, the J assignment may be wrong. In germline, CDR1 is MNHEY, CDR2 SVGAGI. This CDR3 has 11 amino acids.

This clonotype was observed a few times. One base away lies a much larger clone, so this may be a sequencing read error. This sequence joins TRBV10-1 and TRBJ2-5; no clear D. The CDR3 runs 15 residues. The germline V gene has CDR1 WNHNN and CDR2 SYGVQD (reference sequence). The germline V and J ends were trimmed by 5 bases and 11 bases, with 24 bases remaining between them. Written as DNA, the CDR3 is TGCGCCAGCAGTCTTACTTATGGGTCCTACAATGAGCAGTACTTC. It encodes CASSLTYGSYNEQYF.

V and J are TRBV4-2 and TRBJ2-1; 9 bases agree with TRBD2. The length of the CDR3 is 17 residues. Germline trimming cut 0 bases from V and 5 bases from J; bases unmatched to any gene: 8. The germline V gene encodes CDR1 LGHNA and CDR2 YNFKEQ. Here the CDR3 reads CASSQEGISGGNNEQFF. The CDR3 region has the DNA TGTGCCAGCAGCCAAGAGGGGATAAGCGGGGGGAACAATGAGCAGTTCTTC.

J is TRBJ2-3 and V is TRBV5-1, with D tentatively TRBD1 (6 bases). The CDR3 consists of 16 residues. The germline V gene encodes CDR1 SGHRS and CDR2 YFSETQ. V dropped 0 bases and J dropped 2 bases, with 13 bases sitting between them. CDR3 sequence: CASSLEGDTFTDTQYF. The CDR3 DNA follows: TGCGCCAGCAGCTTGGAGGGGGACACGTTCACAGATACGCAGTATTTT.

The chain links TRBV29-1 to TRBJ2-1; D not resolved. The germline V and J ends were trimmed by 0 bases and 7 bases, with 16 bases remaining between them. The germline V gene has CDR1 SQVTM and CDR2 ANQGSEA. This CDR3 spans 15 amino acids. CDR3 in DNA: TGCAGCGTTGAAGATCGGGTTAGTCTAATGAATGAGCAGTTCTTC. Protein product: CSVEDRVSLMNEQFF.

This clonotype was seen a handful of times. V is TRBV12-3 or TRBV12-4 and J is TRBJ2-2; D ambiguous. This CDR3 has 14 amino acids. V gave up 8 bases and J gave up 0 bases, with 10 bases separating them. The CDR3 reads CASRSTANTGELFF. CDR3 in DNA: TGTGCCAGCCGCAGTACTGCGAACACCGGGGAGCTGTTTTTT.